This T cell receptor (beta chain) comes out of a study of cytomegalovirus exposure and HLA in healthy donors. Trimming cost V 6 bases and J 1 base; bases outside gene matches: 4. The CDR3 runs 14 residues. CDR1 is SNHLY and CDR2 is FYNNEI in the germline V gene. General study points: One later analysis reportedly identified an Asian-associated ancestry cluster that showed fewer N-insertions than the approximately 700-donor mean. One cluster of highly shared sequence variants probably arose as a sequencing artifact. For most TCR sequences rarity was the rule, although some public TCRs occurred in many donors. A later analysis found most CMV-associated TCR beta chains apparently HLA-restricted.

Both 60 Vbeta primers and 13 Jbeta primers went into the PCR. Sequencing used immunoSEQ multiplex PCR; TCRdb keeps in-frame clones, though not all of them. This sample has some 140,000 clones, with almost 80% found just once. Notes on this clone: What it binds is unknown. This CDR3 is also generated by other DNA sequences in the sample.

The TCR was taken from a man younger than 30 in good health and CMV-seronegative. Sequencing input: PBMCs. This rearrangement joins TRBV2 to TRBJ1-2; 8 bases agree with TRBD1. The CDR3 reads CASSSDRGNYGYTF. The CDR3, as DNA: TGTGCCAGCAGCTCCGACAGGGGTAACTATGGCTACACCTTC.